These 11 T cell receptor beta chains came from one sample sequenced in a study of T cell repertoires in cytomegalovirus infection. For these receptors, no antigen is known. MiXCR, applied by TCRdb to the reads, yields one record per CDR3 protein. The repertoire has 360,000 or so distinct CDR3 sequences, roughly 34% of them found once; the top ten carry approximately 13%. The starting material was cultured PBMCs, obtained from culture after CMV antigen stimulation. The receptors were sampled from a human donor in good health (CMV status not recorded). Some clones in this sample may be carry-over from other donors' samples.

V usage is TRBV7-8 and J usage is TRBJ2-1; no definite D call. CDR1 is SGHVS, CDR2 FQNEAQ, per germline. V shed 1 base and J shed 7 bases, with 5 bases lying between them. The CDR3 contains 12 residues. The CDR3 DNA reads TGTGCCAGCAGCTTAGAGCAGAATGAGCAGTTCTTC. It codes for CASSLEQNEQFF.

The chain carries TRBV12-3 or TRBV12-4 and TRBJ1-1; TRBD1 aligns across 7 bases. V shed 6 bases, J shed 1 base, and the junction held 5 bases outside the gene matches. The CDR3 is made up of 14 amino acids. The CDR3 sequence: CASRRQGTNTEAFF. In DNA form, the CDR3 reads TGTGCCAGCAGAAGACAGGGAACGAACACTGAAGCTTTCTTT.

The V and J genes are TRBV4-3 and TRBJ2-7, with D uncertain. The CDR3 runs 14 residues. The germline V gene has CDR1 LGHNA and CDR2 YSLEER. V lost 6 bases and J 4 bases, leaving 16 bases between the germline ends. CDR3 sequence: CASSLQYSNYEQYF. The CDR3 DNA is TGCGCCAGCAGTCTCCAGTACAGTAATTACGAGCAGTACTTC.

As to this clonotype: This may be a read error: a much more frequent sequence differs by one nucleotide. V is TRBV7-6 and J is TRBJ2-7, with TRBD1 matching 8 bases. With V trimmed by 4 bases and J by 5 bases, 1 base remained unmatched. The CDR3 extends over 12 amino acids. The germline V gene encodes CDR1 SGHVS and CDR2 FNYEAQ. The CDR3 sequence is CASSSTGDEQYF. DNA of the CDR3: TGTGCCAGCAGCTCGACAGGGGACGAGCAGTACTTC.

The rearrangement joins TRBV7-9 to TRBJ1-1, with 7 bases aligning to TRBD1. Germline values: CDR1 SEHNR, CDR2 FQNEAQ (reference sequence). This CDR3 contains 15 residues. V shed 5 bases and J 5 bases; nucleotides not matched to a gene: 11. The CDR3 DNA is TGTGCCAGCAGCGGAGGACAGGTGGGGGCGACTGAAGCTTTCTTT. This translates into CASSGGQVGATEAFF.

The chain recombines TRBV7-2 with TRBJ1-2; D uncertain. CDR1 is SGHTA and CDR2 is FQGNSA in the germline V gene. This CDR3 is 14 amino acids long. V lost 4 bases, J lost 2 bases, and 11 bases lay in between. The DNA for the CDR3 is TGTGCCAGCAGCTCCAGAGGAGACAACTATGGCTACACCTTC. Amino acids: CASSSRGDNYGYTF.

This clonotype showed up just a few times. CDR3 in amino acids: CASTLRAGAVAGETQYF. The CDR3 DNA sequence: TGTGCCAGTACCCTCCGGGCCGGGGCAGTGGCGGGGGAGACCCAGTACTTC. The genes are TRBV19 and TRBJ2-5, with D possibly matching TRBD2 (6 bases). This CDR3 is built from 17 residues. Germline lookup yields CDR1 LNHDA and CDR2 SQIVND (reference sequence). V was pared by 7 bases and J by 5 bases, with 26 bases between.

The J gene is TRBJ2-1, the V gene TRBV6-2 or TRBV6-3; 11 bases line up with TRBD2. Germline trimming cut 8 bases from V and 0 bases from J; bases unmatched to any gene: 9. Germline CDR1 reads MNHEY; CDR2 reads SVGEGT. This CDR3 spans 17 amino acids. DNA for the CDR3: TGTGCCAGCCTTAAACTAGCGGGAGAGTACTCCTACAATGAGCAGTTCTTC. Encoded protein: CASLKLAGEYSYNEQFF.

This clonotype was seen at least ten times. The CDR3 sequence: CASSIPRLGHYEQYF. The DNA for the CDR3 is TGTGCCAGCAGCATCCCTCGACTAGGTCACTACGAGCAGTACTTC. The chain uses TRBV7-2 and TRBJ2-7; the D gene is possibly TRBD2 (6 bases). CDR1 is SGHTA and CDR2 is FQGNSA in the germline V gene. The CDR3 is 15 amino acids. V lost 5 bases, J lost 3 bases, and 17 bases lay in between.

This sequence joins TRBV5-5 and TRBJ2-5; no firm D call. The CDR3 extends over 14 amino acids. The germline gives CDR1 SGHKS, CDR2 YYEKEE (reference sequence). Trimming left V 0 bases short and J 3 bases short, with 9 bases between. In DNA, the CDR3 is TGTGCCAGCAGCTTGGAGAGATCCGAAGAGACCCAGTACTTC. Its translation is CASSLERSEETQYF.

The chain combines TRBV7-8 with TRBJ2-7; 7 nucleotides line up with TRBD2. The CDR3 runs 13 residues. The germline gives CDR1 SGHVS, CDR2 FQNEAQ. Losses at the gene ends were 5 bases for V and 7 bases for J; bases not matched to a gene: 8. CDR3 DNA sequence: TGTGCCAGCAGCCGAGGCGGGGGTTTTGAGCAGTACGTC. This encodes CASSRGGGFEQYV.